Presented here are 6 T cell receptor beta chains from one specimen sequenced in a study of response to subunit inactivated influenza vaccine. TCRdb reanalysed the RT-PCR reads using MiXCR and keeps one entry per CDR3 protein. The data show some 180,000 distinct CDR3 sequences, around 8.8% seen once. The source was non-naive T cells sorted from PBMCs, collected on the day of vaccination. The receptors come from a man aged 50 to 60 who received an inactivated influenza vaccine.

There are many counts of this clonotype. The rearrangement joins TRBV5-5 to TRBJ2-7; 7 positions match TRBD1. The CDR3 loop spans 16 amino acids. After removal of 0 bases from V and 0 bases from J, the junction contained 6 bases not matched to a gene. Germline-derived CDR1 and CDR2 are SGHKS and YYEKEE (reference sequence). The CDR3 spells CASSLEGAVSSYEQYF. Written as DNA, the CDR3 is TGTGCCAGCAGCTTGGAGGGGGCGGTGAGCTCCTACGAGCAGTACTTC.

Many counts were recorded for this clonotype. This chain uses TRBV29-1 with TRBJ2-7; D gene uncertain. Deletions cut 3 bases from V and 0 bases from J, with 9 bases between. Per germline, CDR1 SQVTM and CDR2 ANQGSEA. There are 13 residues in the CDR3. The CDR3 loop reads CSVESPISYEQYF. The CDR3 bases are TGCAGCGTTGAGTCTCCCATCTCCTACGAGCAGTACTTC.

Points on this clonotype: This sequence may be a read error, since a much larger clone differs from it by one base. The chain couples TRBV4-1 to TRBJ2-7; a weak D match, TRBD2 (5 bases). Trimming cost V 0 bases and J 6 bases, with 18 bases left between them. Per the germline V gene, CDR1 is MGHRA and CDR2 is YSYEKL. The CDR3 is 16 amino acids. CDR3 bases: TGCGCCAGCAGCCAAGATGTAGCGTGGCGGCGGAGCGAGCAGTACTTC. Its translation: CASSQDVAWRRSEQYF.

The chain is built from TRBV6-1 and TRBJ2-7, with 11 nucleotides matching TRBD1. V gave up 2 bases and J gave up 2 bases; unmatched junction bases: 5. The CDR3 totals 16 residues. CDR1 and CDR2 from the germline V gene are MNHNS and SASEGT. In DNA, the CDR3 is TGTGCCAGCAGTGAACCCGGACAGGGGGCGGCCTACGAGCAGTACTTC. This sequence encodes CASSEPGQGAAYEQYF.

This clonotype was counted a few times. This rearrangement joins TRBV7-2 to TRBJ1-2, with 12 positions matching TRBD1. Germline V gene lookup returns CDR1 SGHTA and CDR2 FQGNSA. The CDR3 spans 16 residues. J lost 5 bases, V lost 5 bases, and 9 bases had no gene match. CDR3 region: CASSTAGQGAGYGYTF. In DNA, the CDR3 is TGTGCCAGCAGCACGGCGGGACAGGGGGCTGGGTATGGCTACACCTTC.

The chain couples TRBV7-2 to TRBJ2-7; the match to TRBD1 covers 8 bases. CDR3 size: 13 residues. The ends lost 5 bases at V and 6 bases at J; junction bases unmatched: 6. Germline V gene lookup returns CDR1 SGHTA and CDR2 FQGNSA. The CDR3 DNA reads as TGTGCCAGCAGCCGACTGACAGGGGCCGAGCAGTACTTC. Residues: CASSRLTGAEQYF.